The entry that follows covers one T cell receptor beta chain sequence. The target antigen is unknown. These data originate in a study of T cells expressing NK-cell markers. The wider study: Among eight sequenced donors, seven carried HCMV seropositivity while one was seronegative. Broader study findings: One observes that, in a few donors, these clonotypes were also the leading ones within the CD3+CD56-NKG2C+ fraction.

Reprocessing the 5' RACE reads, TCRdb reports a single entry for every CDR3 protein and omits DNA. The sample table sets out some 140,000 distinct CDR3 sequences. The length of the CDR3 is 13 residues. Germline V gene lookup returns CDR1 DFQATT and CDR2 SNEGSKA (reference sequence). The sample taken for sequencing was blood T cells: a sorted CD56 or NKG2C T cell subset, CD4+ or CD8+ T cells, or bulk PBMC T cells (not recorded which). The chain has TRBV20-1 and TRBJ2-7; TCRdb lists TRBD1, though no DNA is available to test this call. The clonotype was recovered from a woman aged 45 to 65 in good health. The CDR3 protein is CSARPGTDYEQYF.